This TCR beta chain originates from a study of cytotoxic CD8 clonotypes in ibrutinib-treated CLL. Study-level background: Partial responses numbered some 24 and complete responses 2; after a median about six years, roughly 14 stayed remitted and approximately twelve progressed. Findings of the study overall: In comparison with age-matched healthy donors, baseline clonality was higher and tracked circulating CD8+ T-cell counts.

The data were produced by immunoSEQ multiplex PCR, yet TCRdb's version contains in-frame clones alone and is incomplete. The table has more than 60,000 clones, around four fifths seen once; the top ten hold 35% to 45%. TCR beta libraries used roughly 2 micrograms of DNA from cryopreserved PBMCs. As concerns this clone: The antigen is unknown.

With 3 bases removed from V and 5 bases from J, the gap between germline ends came to 10 bases. The CDR3 has 13 amino acids. The V gene's germline CDR1 is SGHTA and CDR2 FQGTGA. The TCR sequence derives from a human donor with chronic lymphocytic leukemia. This chain connects TRBV7-3 to TRBJ2-5; possible D gene TRBD1, 5 bases. The sample consisted of PBMCs, taken after 24 months of ibrutinib treatment. CDR3 protein: CASSFRRGETQYF. CDR3 DNA: TGTGCCAGCAGCTTCAGAAGGGGCGAGACCCAGTACTTC.